This T cell receptor (beta chain) was captured by sequencing in a study of blood T cell repertoires in COVID-19. Study context: There were acute and convalescent COVID-19 samples, and they came from the United States, Italy and Spain. Sources were T cells, B-cell-depleted T cells, or PBMCs; the material itself was cDNA or gDNA.

The CDR3 totals 16 residues. With 3 bases clipped from V and 4 bases from J, the junction kept 8 bases outside the gene matches. Germline values: CDR1 DFQATT, CDR2 SNEGSKA (reference sequence). Original methodology: Estimation of nucleated cell counts relied on the amplification of reference gene primers. Produced via immunoSEQ multiplex PCR; TCRdb's table is partial and in-frame only. V and J calls and clone size are as listed in that table; D and trimming were resolved from the DNA. The table has roughly 180,000 clones, more than 80% seen once. The sample comprised peripheral blood. The chain recombines TRBV20-1 with TRBJ2-1; 11 nucleotides match TRBD2. The TCR originated in a woman in her fifties or sixties with acute or convalescent COVID-19. In nucleotides, the CDR3 is TGCAGTGCTAGTCATTGGGGGACTAGCGGATACAATGAGCAGTTCTTC. Encoded protein: CSASHWGTSGYNEQFF.